These T cell receptor beta chains were read from a single sample in a study of OX40 agonist ivuxolimab in advanced cancers. TCRdb keeps only in-frame clones here, not all; method: immunoSEQ multiplex PCR. The sample has 28,000 or so clones, about 80% seen once. The specimen comprised CD4+ or CD8+ T cells sorted from blood, sampled in a trial of the OX40 agonist ivuxolimab. The source is an adult with an advanced solid tumor such as melanoma, head and neck, liver or kidney cancer. CDR3s leave out the opening cysteine and the closing phenylalanine or tryptophan. Fields, in order: V gene, J gene, CDR3 protein.

>TRBV5-1|TRBJ1-1
ASSPGTEIEAF
>TRBV7-3|.
ASSPGGGYEQY
>TRBV19|TRBJ2-2
ASSIVIGAGELF
>TRBV10-3|TRBJ1-1
ACQTGGGEGAF
>TRBV28|TRBJ2-2
ASSSGTGITGELF
>TRBV9|TRBJ2-1
ASSVEGTGDNEQF
>TRBV4-1|TRBJ1-6
ASSQDYSSRGRVTPLH
>TRBV7-9|TRBJ2-7
ASSGVYEQY
>TRBV6-5|TRBJ1-6
ASKEGVHNSPLH
>TRBV7-9|TRBJ2-1
ATPHDLDGRNEQF
>TRBV11-2|TRBJ2-3
ASSLVHTQY
>TRBV19|TRBJ1-1
ASSIEGEAF
>TRBV4-1|TRBJ2-5
ASRGRTGSGETQY
>TRBV2|TRBJ1-2
ASAHGTGVPSYGYT
>TRBV7-8|TRBJ2-1
ASSSLAGGIYNEQF
>TRBV25-1|TRBJ2-7
ASSESTAITYEQY
>TRBV9|TRBJ2-2
ASSAGLGVYRAGELF
>TRBV7-1|TRBJ1-1
ASSFWDGKTEAF
>TRBV4-2|TRBJ2-2
ASSPGVTGELF
>TRBV19|TRBJ1-5
ASSPRPDNQPQH
>TRBV5-1|TRBJ2-7
ASSLSGGAGEQY
>TRBV6-6|TRBJ2-1
ASRNTGGFSNEQF
>TRBV9|TRBJ1-3
ASSVGTGSGNTIY
>TRBV7-2|TRBJ2-5
ASSLEVAETQY
>TRBV11-3|TRBJ1-1
ASSLGGLNTEAF
>TRBV27|TRBJ2-5
ASSSRGLGETQY
>TRBV6-5|TRBJ2-6
ASGTHSGANVLT
>TRBV9|TRBJ2-1
ASSVGGGTSYNEQF
>TRBV20-1|TRBJ2-3
SAREVDTQY
>TRBV7-2|TRBJ1-2
ASSLRDSDGYT
>TRBV7-9|TRBJ2-7
ASSLGASYEQY
>TRBV5-1|TRBJ2-7
ASSLGSYDYEQY
>TRBV6-1|TRBJ2-7
ASSQDRAYEQY
>TRBV5-3|TRBJ2-7
ARSPLGGQGSLYEQY
>TRBV9|TRBJ2-7
ASSPSGGNSYEQY
>TRBV6-6|TRBJ2-1
ASSYSRGYNEQF
>TRBV5-1|TRBJ2-5
ASSKTSGGPGETQY
>TRBV5-1|TRBJ2-1
ASSSSRAASYNEQF
>TRBV27|TRBJ1-6
ASSLYTGADSPLH
>TRBV5-1|TRBJ2-6
ASSWRTAGANVLT